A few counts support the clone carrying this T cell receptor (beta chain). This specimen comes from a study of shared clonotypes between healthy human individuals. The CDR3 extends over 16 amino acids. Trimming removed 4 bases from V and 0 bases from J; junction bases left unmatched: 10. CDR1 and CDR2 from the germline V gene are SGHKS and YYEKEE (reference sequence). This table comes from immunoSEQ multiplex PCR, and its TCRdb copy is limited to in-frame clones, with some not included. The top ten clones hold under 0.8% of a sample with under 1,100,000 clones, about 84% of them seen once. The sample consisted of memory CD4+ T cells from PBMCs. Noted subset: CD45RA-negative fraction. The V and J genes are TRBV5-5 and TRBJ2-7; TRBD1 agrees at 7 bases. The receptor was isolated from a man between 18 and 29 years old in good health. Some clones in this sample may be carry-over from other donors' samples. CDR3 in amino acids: CASSPWTGESSYEQYF. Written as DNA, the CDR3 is TGTGCCAGCAGCCCCTGGACAGGTGAAAGCTCCTACGAGCAGTACTTC.